This T cell receptor beta chain was documented in a study of blood T cell repertoires in COVID-19. About the study: Acute and convalescent COVID-19 samples came from the United States, Italy and Spain.

Recruits, aged about 18 to 89 years, lived in 20 to 30 US areas. Cohort placement rested on clinical history that participants reported themselves. Study processing details: Quantification of nucleated cells was approximated via reference gene primer amplification. Generated by immunoSEQ multiplex PCR, the TCRdb table keeps only in-frame clones and is missing some. Clonal size and the V and J genes are those of that table, whereas D and trimming came from the DNA. The sample has around 310,000 clones; under 90% are singletons. Germline V CDR1 and CDR2: SGDLS, YYNGEE. The V gene end was trimmed by 8 bases and the J gene end by 6 bases; junction bases not matched to a gene: 5. The CDR3 runs to 12 residues.

This chain joins TRBV9 and TRBJ1-2, with 9 bases matching TRBD1. The sequenced material came from PBMCs or T cells enriched from blood (not recorded which). The sequence derives from a woman aged 30 to 39 who had recovered from COVID-19. CDR3 sequence: CARPGQGDGYTF. The CDR3 DNA sequence: TGTGCCAGGCCGGGACAGGGAGATGGCTACACCTTC.